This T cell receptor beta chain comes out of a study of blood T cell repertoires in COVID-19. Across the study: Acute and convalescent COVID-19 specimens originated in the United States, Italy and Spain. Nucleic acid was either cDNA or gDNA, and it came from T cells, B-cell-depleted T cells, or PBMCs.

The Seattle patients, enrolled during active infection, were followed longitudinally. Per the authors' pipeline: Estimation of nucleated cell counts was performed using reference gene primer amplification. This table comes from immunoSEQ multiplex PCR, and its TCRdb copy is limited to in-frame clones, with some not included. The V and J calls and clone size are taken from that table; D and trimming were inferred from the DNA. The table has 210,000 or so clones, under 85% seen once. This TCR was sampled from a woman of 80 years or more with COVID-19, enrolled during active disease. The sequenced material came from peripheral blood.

The CDR3 is CVRSLQGGWAGYTF. The CDR3, as DNA: TGTGTCAGAAGCTTACAGGGAGGGTGGGCTGGCTACACCTTC. This chain connects TRBV7-5 to TRBJ1-2. TRBV7-5 is a documented pseudogene. This CDR3 region has 14 residues.